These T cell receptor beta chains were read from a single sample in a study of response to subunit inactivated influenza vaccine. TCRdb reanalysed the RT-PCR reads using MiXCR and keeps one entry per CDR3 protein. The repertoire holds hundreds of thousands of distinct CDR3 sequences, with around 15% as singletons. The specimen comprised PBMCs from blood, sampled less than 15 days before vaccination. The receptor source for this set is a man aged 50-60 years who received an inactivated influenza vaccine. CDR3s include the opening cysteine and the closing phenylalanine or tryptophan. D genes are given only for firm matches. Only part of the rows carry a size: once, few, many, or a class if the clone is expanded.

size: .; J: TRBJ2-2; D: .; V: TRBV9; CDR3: CASSMTSRGGELFF; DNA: TGTGCCAGCAGCATGACTAGTCGCGGCGGGGAGCTGTTTTTT
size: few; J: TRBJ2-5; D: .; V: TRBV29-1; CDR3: CSVSRVQETQYF; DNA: TGCAGCGTCAGTAGGGTCCAAGAGACCCAGTACTTC
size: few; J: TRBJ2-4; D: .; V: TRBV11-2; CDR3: CASSPPEVGIQYF; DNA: TGTGCCAGCAGCCCCCCCGAGGTGGGCATTCAGTACTTC
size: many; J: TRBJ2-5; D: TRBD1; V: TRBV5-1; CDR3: CASSGGQGGETQYF; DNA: TGCGCCAGCAGCGGAGGACAGGGGGGCGAGACCCAGTACTTC
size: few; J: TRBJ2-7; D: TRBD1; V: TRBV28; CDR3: CASSWGQNEQYF; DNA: TGTGCCAGCAGTTGGGGACAGAACGAGCAGTACTTC
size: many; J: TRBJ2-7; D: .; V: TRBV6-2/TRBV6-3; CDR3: CASSPSFISGGVFKSFSEQYF; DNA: TGTGCCAGCAGCCCCAGTTTTATATCGGGTGGAGTCTTTAAGTCGTTCTCCGAGCAGTACTTC
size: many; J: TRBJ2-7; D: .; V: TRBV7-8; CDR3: CASSVQGAGHYEQYF; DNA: TGTGCCAGCAGTGTACAAGGGGCGGGGCACTACGAGCAGTACTTC
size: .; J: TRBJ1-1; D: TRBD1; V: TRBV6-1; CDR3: CASRIGAGGTLTEAFF; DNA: TGTGCCAGCAGGATCGGCGCAGGGGGTACCCTCACTGAAGCTTTCTTT
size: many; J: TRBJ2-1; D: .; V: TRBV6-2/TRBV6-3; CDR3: CASTGLNEQFF; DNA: TGTGCCAGCACGGGTCTGAATGAGCAGTTCTTC
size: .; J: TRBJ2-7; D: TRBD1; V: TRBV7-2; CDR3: CASSLAPRDSEQYF; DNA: TGTGCCAGCAGCTTAGCACCCCGGGACAGCGAGCAGTACTTC
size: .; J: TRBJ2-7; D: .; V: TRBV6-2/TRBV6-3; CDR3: CATVGARYEQYF; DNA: TGTGCCACAGTGGGGGCGCGGTACGAGCAGTACTTC
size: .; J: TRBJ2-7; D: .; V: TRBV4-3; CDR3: CASSQAVGNEQYF; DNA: TGCGCCAGCAGCCAAGCTGTAGGGAACGAGCAGTACTTC
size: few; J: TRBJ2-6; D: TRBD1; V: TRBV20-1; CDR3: CSATVDRSAFSGANVLTF; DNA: TGCAGTGCTACCGTGGACAGGTCTGCTTTCTCTGGGGCCAACGTCCTGACTTTC
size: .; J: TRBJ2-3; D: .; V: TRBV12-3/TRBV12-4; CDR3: CASGLGETDTQYF; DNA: TGTGCCAGCGGATTAGGGGAAACAGATACGCAGTATTTT
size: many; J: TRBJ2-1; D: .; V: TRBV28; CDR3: CASSVLGQSGDEQFF; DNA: TGTGCCAGCAGTGTCTTAGGGCAATCAGGGGATGAGCAGTTCTTC
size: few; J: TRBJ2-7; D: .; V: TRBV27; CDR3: CASSSYPAYEQYF; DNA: TGTGCCAGCAGTTCCTACCCTGCCTACGAGCAGTACTTC
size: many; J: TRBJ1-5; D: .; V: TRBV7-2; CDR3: CASSLYNQPQHF; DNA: TGTGCCAGCAGCTTATATAATCAGCCCCAGCATTTT
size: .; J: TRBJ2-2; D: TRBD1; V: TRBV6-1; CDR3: CASTRTGGAGGELFF; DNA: TGTGCCAGCACCCGGACAGGGGGCGCGGGCGGGGAGCTGTTTTTT
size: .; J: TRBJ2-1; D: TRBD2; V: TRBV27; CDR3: CASSRGLVIEQFF; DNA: TGTGCCAGCAGTCGGGGACTAGTTATTGAGCAGTTCTTC
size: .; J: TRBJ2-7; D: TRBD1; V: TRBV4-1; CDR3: CASSQETQGAFYEQYF; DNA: TGCGCCAGCAGCCAAGAAACCCAGGGGGCTTTCTACGAGCAGTACTTC
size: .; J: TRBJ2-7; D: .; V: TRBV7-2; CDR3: CASSPIAPTYEQYF; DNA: TGTGCCAGCAGTCCTATAGCGCCTACCTACGAGCAGTACTTC
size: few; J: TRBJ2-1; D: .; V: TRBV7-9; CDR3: CASSERQAQGQFF; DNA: TGTGCCAGCAGCGAAAGACAGGCACAAGGGCAGTTCTTC
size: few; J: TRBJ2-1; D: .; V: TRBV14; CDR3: CASSHSYNEQFF; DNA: TGTGCCAGCAGCCACTCCTACAATGAGCAGTTCTTC
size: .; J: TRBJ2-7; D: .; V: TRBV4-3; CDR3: CASSQELSGAYEQYF; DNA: TGCGCCAGCAGCCAAGAATTATCGGGGGCCTACGAGCAGTACTTC
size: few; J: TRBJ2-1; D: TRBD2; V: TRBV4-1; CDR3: CASSQDYGLARPTQFF; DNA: TGCGCCAGCAGCCAAGATTACGGACTAGCCCGGCCGACGCAGTTCTTC
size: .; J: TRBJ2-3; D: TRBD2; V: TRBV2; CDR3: CASSETGLAGDTDTQYF; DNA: TGTGCCAGCAGTGAAACCGGACTAGCGGGAGACACAGATACGCAGTATTTT
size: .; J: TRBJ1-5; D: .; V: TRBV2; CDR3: CATSVMRDQPQHF; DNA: TGTGCCACCTCAGTGATGAGGGATCAGCCCCAGCATTTT
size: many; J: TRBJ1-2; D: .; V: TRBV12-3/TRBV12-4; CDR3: CASSYKPSYGYTF; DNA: TGTGCCAGCAGTTACAAACCCAGCTATGGCTACACCTTC
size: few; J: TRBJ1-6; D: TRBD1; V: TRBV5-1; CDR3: CASSAQPGQNSPLHF; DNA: TGCGCCAGCAGCGCACAACCGGGACAGAATTCACCCCTCCACTTT
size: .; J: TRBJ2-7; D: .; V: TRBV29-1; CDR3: CSTVNRNPYEQYF; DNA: TGCAGCACCGTAAACAGGAACCCCTACGAGCAGTACTTC
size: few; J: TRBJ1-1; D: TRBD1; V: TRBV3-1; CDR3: CASSQTTGDTEAFF; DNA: TGTGCCAGCAGCCAAACGACAGGGGACACTGAAGCTTTCTTT
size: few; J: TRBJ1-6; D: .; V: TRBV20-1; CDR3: CSARTGQGSSPLHF; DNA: TGCAGTGCTAGAACGGGGCAGGGGTCGTCCCCCCTCCACTTT
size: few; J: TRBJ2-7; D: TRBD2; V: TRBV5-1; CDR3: CATSLTSGSFYEQYF; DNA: TGCGCCACGTCGCTTACTAGCGGGAGTTTCTACGAGCAGTACTTC
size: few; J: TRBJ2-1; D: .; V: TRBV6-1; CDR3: CASSRGHHNEQFF; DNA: TGTGCCAGCAGCCGAGGACACCACAATGAGCAGTTCTTC
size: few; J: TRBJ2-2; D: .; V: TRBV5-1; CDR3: CASSLGVPATGELFF; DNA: TGCGCCAGCAGCTTAGGGGTTCCCGCCACCGGGGAGCTGTTTTTT
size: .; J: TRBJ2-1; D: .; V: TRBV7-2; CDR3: CASSLAHSGVYNEQFF; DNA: TGTGCCAGCAGCTTAGCCCATAGCGGAGTCTACAATGAGCAGTTCTTC
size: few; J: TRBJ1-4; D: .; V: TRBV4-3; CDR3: CASSQDVRGTNEKLFF; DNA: TGCGCCAGCAGCCAAGATGTGAGGGGGACTAATGAAAAACTGTTTTTT
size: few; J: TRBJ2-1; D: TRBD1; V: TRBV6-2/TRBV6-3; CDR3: CASSYLRQGLNEQFF; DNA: TGTGCCAGCAGTTACTTGCGACAGGGGCTAAATGAGCAGTTCTTC
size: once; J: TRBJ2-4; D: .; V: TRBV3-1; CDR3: CASSQDHSADIQYF; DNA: TGTGCCAGCAGCCAAGATCACAGCGCGGACATTCAGTACTTC
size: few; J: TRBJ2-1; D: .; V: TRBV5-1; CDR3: CASSLTSPANEQFF; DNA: TGCGCCAGCAGCTTGACTAGCCCGGCCAATGAGCAGTTCTTC
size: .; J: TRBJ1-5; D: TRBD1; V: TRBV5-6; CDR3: CASSTRQGMWSNQPQHF; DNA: TGTGCCAGCAGCACAAGACAGGGGATGTGGAGCAATCAGCCCCAGCATTTT
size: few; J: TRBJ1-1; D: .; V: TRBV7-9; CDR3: CASSLQSGGTTEAFF; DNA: TGTGCCAGCAGCTTACAATCCGGGGGTACCACTGAAGCTTTCTTT
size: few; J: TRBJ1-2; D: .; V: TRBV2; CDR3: CASSEVMSVGYTF; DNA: TGTGCCAGCAGTGAAGTGATGTCAGTTGGCTACACCTTC
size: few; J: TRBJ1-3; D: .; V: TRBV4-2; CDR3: CASSQDGTASSGNTIYF; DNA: TGTGCCAGCAGCCAAGATGGGACGGCGAGCTCTGGAAACACCATATATTTT
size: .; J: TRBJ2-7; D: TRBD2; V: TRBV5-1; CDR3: CASSWLPTSGGTSSYEQYF; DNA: TGCGCCAGCAGCTGGCTCCCTACTAGCGGGGGGACCAGCTCCTACGAGCAGTACTTC
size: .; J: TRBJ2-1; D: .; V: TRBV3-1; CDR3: CASSRRRDGEQFF; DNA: TGTGCCAGCAGCCGGCGGCGCGACGGGGAGCAGTTCTTC
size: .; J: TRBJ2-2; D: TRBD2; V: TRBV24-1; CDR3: CATAGGTNTGELFF; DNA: TGTGCCACGGCGGGGGGAACGAACACCGGGGAGCTGTTTTTT
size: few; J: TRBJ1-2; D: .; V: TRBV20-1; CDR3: CSARASDGYTF; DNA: TGCAGTGCTAGAGCCAGTGATGGCTACACCTTC
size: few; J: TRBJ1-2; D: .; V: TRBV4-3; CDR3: CASSGTNYGYTF; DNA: TGCGCCAGCAGCGGAACTAACTATGGCTACACCTTC
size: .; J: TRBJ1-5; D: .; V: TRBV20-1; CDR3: CSASNNQPQHF; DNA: TGCAGTGCGTCAAATAATCAGCCCCAGCATTTT
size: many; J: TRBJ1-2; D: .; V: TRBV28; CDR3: CASSGQSYGYTF; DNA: TGTGCCAGCAGCGGACAGTCCTATGGCTACACCTTC